Sequencing of this T cell receptor beta chain was carried out in a study of cytomegalovirus exposure and HLA in healthy donors. Across the whole study: It was reported in a later analysis that the same platform had been used for the roughly 130 validation repertoires as for the approximately 670 first-cohort repertoires.

V shed 4 bases, J shed 8 bases, and the junction held 4 bases outside the gene matches. Germline CDR1 MNHEY, CDR2 SMNVEV (reference sequence). The length of the CDR3 is 13 residues. Overall study results and limits: Some TCR beta chains (roughly 150 of them) were listed as cytomegalovirus-associated.

A roughly 120-subject validation cohort, separate from the roughly 670-subject first cohort, supplied the donors. With regard to this clone: What it recognizes is unknown.

Some clones are missing from TCRdb's copy, which holds only in-frame ones; the method was immunoSEQ multiplex PCR. The top ten hold 2.5% to 3% of the sample, which has about 150,000 clones, 70% to 90% seen once. V is TRBV27 and J is TRBJ2-1; 8 nucleotides align to TRBD2. Sequenced: PBMCs. The TCR sequence derives from a young man in good health and CMV-seronegative. The CDR3 is CASSSAGGDEQFF. CDR3 DNA: TGTGCCAGCAGTTCTGCGGGGGGCGATGAGCAGTTCTTC.